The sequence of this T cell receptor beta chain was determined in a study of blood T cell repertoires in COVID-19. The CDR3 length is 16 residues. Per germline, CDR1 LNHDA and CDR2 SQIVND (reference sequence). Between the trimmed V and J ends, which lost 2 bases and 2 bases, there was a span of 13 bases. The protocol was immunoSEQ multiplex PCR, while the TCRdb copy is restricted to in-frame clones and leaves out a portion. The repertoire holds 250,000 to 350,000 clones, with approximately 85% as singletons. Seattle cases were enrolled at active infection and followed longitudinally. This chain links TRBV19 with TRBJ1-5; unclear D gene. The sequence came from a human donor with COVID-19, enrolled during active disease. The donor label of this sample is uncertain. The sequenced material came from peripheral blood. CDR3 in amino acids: CASSIIGRARNQPQHF. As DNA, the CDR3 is TGTGCCAGTAGTATAATAGGGAGGGCTCGCAATCAGCCCCAGCATTTT.